This TCR beta chain is drawn from a study of cytomegalovirus exposure and HLA in healthy donors. General observations from the study: About 87% or about 30% of the time was how often most TCR beta V segments were productive, according to an earlier analysis. A later analysis linked a missense DCLRE1C variant to TCR beta V- and J-gene trimming.

The PCR used 60 Vbeta and 13 Jbeta primers. Assay: immunoSEQ multiplex PCR; the TCRdb copy retains only in-frame clones and omits some. The sample lists about 150,000 clones; roughly 80% were seen once. This clone was recorded a few times. The target antigen is unknown. The CDR3 runs 14 residues. CDR1 is LGHNA, CDR2 YSLEER, per germline. Trimming removed 0 bases from V and 9 bases from J, with 9 bases in between. The sequencing input was PBMCs. The sequence derives from a woman between 25 and 40 years old in good health and CMV-seronegative. V and J are TRBV4-3 and TRBJ1-6; maybe TRBD1 (6 bases). The CDR3 protein is CASSQDNRVSPLHF. In nucleotides, the CDR3 is TGCGCCAGCAGCCAAGATAACAGGGTTTCACCCCTCCACTTT.